The T cell receptor beta chain described here comes from a study of neurological immune-mediated disorders. This clonotype occurred many times. The antigen is not known. Study-level results: The repertoires of 18 of 34 multiple sclerosis patients fell into one related-CDR3 cluster (a possible signature) under phylogenetic grouping. HTLV-1-associated myelopathy led in TCR clonal expansion, while multiple sclerosis ranked lowest, below healthy controls.

TCRdb called the 5' RACE reads again in MiXCR, with one record for every CDR3 protein. The sample has around 53,000 distinct CDR3 sequences, around 4.4% seen once. This receptor was identified in a man aged 45-65 years with multiple sclerosis. The sample was PBMCs.

The CDR3: CASSLGGRGFGTEAFF. DNA for the CDR3: TGTGCCAGCAGCTTGGGGGGTCGGGGGTTCGGAACTGAAGCTTTCTTT. V usage is TRBV5-6 and J usage is TRBJ1-1; a weak D match, TRBD1 (5 bases). The CDR3 runs to 16 residues. Trimming shortened V by 0 bases and J by 5 bases, and 17 bases separated the two germline ends. The germline V gene has CDR1 SGHDT and CDR2 YYEEEE.